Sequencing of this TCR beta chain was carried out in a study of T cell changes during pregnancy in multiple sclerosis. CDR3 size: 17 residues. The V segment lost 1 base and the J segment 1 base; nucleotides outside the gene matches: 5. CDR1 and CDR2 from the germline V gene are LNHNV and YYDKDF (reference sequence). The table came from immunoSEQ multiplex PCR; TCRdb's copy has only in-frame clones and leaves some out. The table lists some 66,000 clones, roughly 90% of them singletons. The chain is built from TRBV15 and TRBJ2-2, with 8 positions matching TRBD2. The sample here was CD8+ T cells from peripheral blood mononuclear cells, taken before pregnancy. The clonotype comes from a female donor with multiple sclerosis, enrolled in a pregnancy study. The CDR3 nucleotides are TGTGCCACCAGCAGAGCCGCGGGGGGAAGGAACACCGGGGAGCTGTTTTTT. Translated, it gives CATSRAAGGRNTGELFF.